What follows are 22 T cell receptor beta chains derived from one specimen sequenced in a study of CD8 T cells in Susac syndrome. Reverse transcription of roughly 0.5 to 1 ug RNA used random hexamers. TCRdb reprocessed the immunoSEQ multiplex PCR reads with MiXCR, giving one entry per CDR3 protein. Among approximately 150,000 distinct CDR3 sequences listed, approximately 95% were seen once. Source material: CD4+ T cells from PBMCs. These receptors all stem from a human donor with multiple sclerosis.

The V call is TRBV6-2 or TRBV6-3, the J call TRBJ1-1; D ambiguous. CDR1 is MNHEY and CDR2 is SVGEGT in the germline V gene. The CDR3 totals 12 residues. V gave up 6 bases and J gave up 6 bases, with 11 bases separating them. The CDR3 region is CASSDHPAEAFF. Written as DNA, the CDR3 is TGTGCCAGCAGCGACCACCCCGCTGAAGCTTTCTTT.

The genes are TRBV2 and TRBJ2-7; D is undetermined. Trimming pared 8 bases from V and 2 bases from J, leaving 16 bases between. Germline V gives CDR1 SNHLY, CDR2 FYNNEI. The CDR3 runs 14 residues. The chain's CDR3 is CASRPEAKTYEQYF. CDR3 nucleotides: TGTGCCAGCCGACCTGAAGCCAAAACCTACGAGCAGTACTTC. The full variable domain, its missing parts supplied by reference TRBV2 and TRBJ2-7, is EPEVTQTPSHQVTQMGQEVILRCVPISNHLYFYWYRQILGQKVEFLVSFYNNEISEKSEIFDDQFSVERPDGSNFTLKIRSTKLEDSAMYFCASRPEAKTYEQYFGPGTRLTVT.

V is TRBV29-1 and J is TRBJ1-5, with 9 nucleotides matching TRBD1. The V gene end was trimmed by 5 bases and the J gene end by 5 bases; junction bases not matched to a gene: 4. The CDR3 sequence is 13 residues long. Germline loops: CDR1 SQVTM, CDR2 ANQGSEA. This CDR3 is CSVSQGADQPQHF. Written as DNA, the CDR3 is TGCAGCGTTTCACAGGGGGCAGATCAGCCCCAGCATTTT.

The J gene is TRBJ2-5, the V gene TRBV18, with D possibly TRBD2 on 5 matching bases. Trimming pared 4 bases from V and 5 bases from J, leaving 14 bases between. Germline V gene sequence: CDR1 KGHSH, CDR2 LQKENI. This CDR3 comprises 14 residues. The CDR3, as DNA: TGTGCCAGCTCACAAGGACTGACACGGGAGACCCAGTACTTC. Protein sequence: CASSQGLTRETQYF. The full variable domain, in which reference TRBV18 and TRBJ2-5 provide the parts outside the CDR3, is NAGVMQNPRHLVRRRGQEARLRCSPMKGHSHVYWYRQLPEEGLKFMVYLQKENIIDESGMPKERFSAEFPKEGPSILRIQQVVRGDSAAYFCASSQGLTRETQYFGPGTRLLVL.

This chain uses TRBV7-9 with TRBJ1-1; D possibly corresponds to TRBD1 (5 bases). Trimming removed 1 base from V and 11 bases from J, with 14 bases in between. Looked up from germline, CDR1 is SEHNR and CDR2 is FQNEAQ (reference sequence). This CDR3 has 13 residues. The CDR3 region is CASSLGTQGWAFF. CDR3 in DNA: TGTGCCAGCAGCTTAGGAACCCAGGGTTGGGCTTTCTTT.

The CDR3 DNA follows: TGTGCCTCCAAACAGGGAATGAGGTCACCCCTCCACTTT. This sequence encodes CASKQGMRSPLHF. The V gene is TRBV19, the J gene TRBJ1-6; the D gene is possibly TRBD1 (6 bases). The V end lost 11 bases, the J end lost 10 bases, and 18 bases lay between the germline ends. From germline, CDR1 is LNHDA and CDR2 SQIVND (reference sequence). This CDR3 contains 13 residues.

The chain has TRBV12-3 or TRBV12-4 and TRBJ1-5, with a possible D match to TRBD1 (6 bases). The CDR3 loop spans 14 amino acids. V was trimmed by 2 bases and J by 4 bases, leaving 9 bases between them. CDR3 sequence: CASSLPGDNQPQHF. CDR3 nucleotide sequence: TGTGCCAGCAGTTTACCAGGGGATAATCAGCCCCAGCATTTT.

J is TRBJ2-2 and V is TRBV9; 7 nucleotides match TRBD2. V lost 7 bases to trimming and J lost 4 bases; unmatched junction nucleotides: 4. CDR1 and CDR2 (germline): SGDLS, YYNGEE. This CDR3 has 13 amino acids. The CDR3 DNA reads TGTGCCAGCGCAACTAGCGCCACCGGGGAGCTGTTTTTT. Translating gives CASATSATGELFF.

This clonotype was seen only a few times. The chain combines TRBV6-6 with TRBJ2-1, with D perhaps being TRBD1 or TRBD2 (6 bases each). Trimming took off 3 bases at V and 6 bases at J, with 15 bases between the two ends. The CDR3 is 15 residues long. Germline lookup yields CDR1 MNHNY and CDR2 SVGAGI (reference sequence). CDR3 nucleotide sequence: TGTGCCAGCAGTTATGATTTAGGGGGACTCAATGAGCAGTTCTTC. Residues: CASSYDLGGLNEQFF.

This chain links TRBV30 with TRBJ2-2; no definite D call. Germline V gives CDR1 GTSNPN, CDR2 SVGIG (reference sequence). V was trimmed by 3 bases and J by 4 bases, leaving 12 bases between them. This CDR3 has 14 amino acids. CDR3 DNA sequence: TGTGCCTGGAGCCGCAAAGAGCGCACCGGGGAGCTGTTTTTT. Amino acid sequence: CAWSRKERTGELFF.

The rearrangement links TRBV18 to TRBJ2-7; 10 bases line up with TRBD2. Germline loops: CDR1 KGHSH, CDR2 LQKENI. Losses at the gene ends were 2 bases for V and 7 bases for J; bases not matched to a gene: 5. The CDR3 contains 14 residues. CDR3 loop: CASSPTSGMGEQYF. CDR3 sequence (DNA): TGTGCCAGCTCACCAACTAGCGGGATGGGAGAGCAGTACTTC.

The V gene is TRBV7-2, the J gene TRBJ2-5, with a tentative D call TRBD2 (6 bases). The germline V gene encodes CDR1 SGHTA and CDR2 FQGNSA. This CDR3 region has 15 residues. V lost 5 bases and J 4 bases, leaving 17 bases between the germline ends. The CDR3 region has the DNA TGTGCCAGCAGCCGTTCTCCCGCCGGGGGAGAGACCCAGTACTTC. It translates to CASSRSPAGGETQYF.

The chain recombines TRBV19 with TRBJ2-3; D is uncertain. Trimming took off 9 bases at V and 4 bases at J, with 14 bases between the two ends. This CDR3 comprises 13 residues. In germline, CDR1 is LNHDA, CDR2 SQIVND (reference sequence). DNA for the CDR3: TGTGCCAGCGCCATAGATGGCGCAGATACGCAGTATTTT. Translated: CASAIDGADTQYF.

V usage is TRBV24-1 and J usage is TRBJ2-5; 14 positions agree with TRBD2. V lost 3 bases to trimming and J lost 4 bases; unmatched junction nucleotides: 6. Germline V gene data show CDR1 as KGHDR and CDR2 as SFDVKD. The CDR3 runs 17 residues. In DNA form, the CDR3 reads TGTGCCACCAGTGATGGGACTAGCGGGAGTTTTGGAGAGACCCAGTACTTC. It specifies CATSDGTSGSFGETQYF.

The chain combines TRBV5-4 with TRBJ1-2; TRBD1 is a possible D gene (6 bases). Germline V lookup: CDR1 SGHNT, CDR2 YYREEE (reference sequence). V was shortened by 4 bases and J by 2 bases, with 12 bases between the two germline ends. The CDR3 length is 14 residues. The CDR3 nucleotides read TGTGCCAGCAGCCTACAAACAGGGAACTATGGCTACACCTTC. Translated: CASSLQTGNYGYTF.

J is TRBJ2-5 and V is TRBV20-1; D is perhaps TRBD1 or TRBD2 (5 bases each). The CDR3 has 14 amino acids. V was pared by 5 bases and J by 3 bases, with 16 bases between. The germline CDR1 and CDR2 sequences are DFQATT and SNEGSKA (reference sequence). The CDR3 region is CSAPPGTGKETQYF. The DNA of the CDR3 is TGCAGTGCTCCCCCCGGGACGGGGAAAGAGACCCAGTACTTC.

J is TRBJ1-3 and V is TRBV27, with no clear D. Deletions cut 2 bases from V and 6 bases from J, with 5 bases between. The CDR3 totals 12 residues. The V gene's germline CDR1 is MNHEY and CDR2 SMNVEV (reference sequence). In DNA, the CDR3 is TGTGCCAGCAGTTTAGAGGCAAACACCATATATTTT. Residues: CASSLEANTIYF.

The chain is built from TRBV29-1 and TRBJ2-1; D is possibly TRBD1 or TRBD2 (5 bases each). The CDR3 has 13 amino acids. The germline V and J ends were trimmed by 6 bases and 5 bases, with 14 bases remaining between them. Per germline, CDR1 SQVTM and CDR2 ANQGSEA. CDR3 sequence reads: CSVRGFTNNEQFF. Written as DNA, the CDR3 is TGCAGCGTGAGGGGCTTTACAAACAATGAGCAGTTCTTC.

This clonotype is a singleton in its sample. The chain links TRBV19 to TRBJ2-4; D possibly corresponds to TRBD1 (6 bases). V lost 9 bases, J lost 4 bases, and 16 bases lay in between. The CDR3 contains 14 residues. Germline-derived CDR1 and CDR2 are LNHDA and SQIVND (reference sequence). The CDR3 loop is CASRDTQSKNIQYF. Written as DNA, the CDR3 is TGTGCCAGCCGGGACACTCAGTCAAAAAACATTCAGTACTTC.

The chain couples TRBV6-2 or TRBV6-3 to TRBJ2-5; no clear D. Germline V gene lookup returns CDR1 MNHEY and CDR2 SVGEGT. V was pared by 8 bases and J by 4 bases, with 8 bases between. The CDR3 runs 11 residues. The CDR3 loop is CASGLVETQYF. Here the CDR3 DNA reads TGTGCCAGCGGGTTGGTAGAGACCCAGTACTTC.

The J gene is TRBJ1-4, the V gene TRBV9; no reliable D call. The CDR3 loop spans 15 amino acids. Per the germline V gene, CDR1 is SGDLS and CDR2 is YYNGEE. V was cut by 0 bases and J by 5 bases, with 11 bases left in between. CDR3 sequence reads: CASSVEGRPNEKLFF. In DNA form, the CDR3 reads TGTGCCAGCAGCGTAGAAGGACGCCCGAATGAAAAACTGTTTTTT.

This chain links TRBV15 with TRBJ2-7; D call uncertain. Germline lookup yields CDR1 LNHNV and CDR2 YYDKDF (reference sequence). The CDR3 has 15 amino acids. Trimming removed 0 bases from V and 4 bases from J, with 13 bases in between. The CDR3 DNA reads TGTGCCACCAGCAGAGATTTCGGAGCCACGTACGAGCAGTACTTC. Protein sequence: CATSRDFGATYEQYF.